These 15 T cell receptor beta chains originate from one sample sequenced in a study of glioma-infiltrating T cells after dendritic cell vaccination. TCRdb's table, derived via immunoSEQ multiplex PCR, lists solely in-frame clones and lacks some. The repertoire holds more than 60,000 clones, with more than 75% as singletons. The sequencing used blood, collected before dendritic cell vaccination. Receptor source: a human donor with glioblastoma.

This sequence joins TRBV28 and TRBJ1-2; D is ambiguous. Germline assignment: CDR1 MDHEN and CDR2 SYDVKM. This CDR3 contains 16 residues. V was cut by 8 bases and J by 1 base, with 20 bases left in between. CDR3 residues: CASARGRVSLNYGYTF. For the CDR3, the DNA is TGTGCCAGCGCTCGGGGTAGGGTGTCACTTAACTATGGCTACACCTTC.

V gene TRBV5-1 combines with J gene TRBJ2-7, with TRBD1 matching over 7 bases. V trimming: 4 bases; J trimming: 7 bases; junction bases outside the gene matches: 14. The germline V gene encodes CDR1 SGHRS and CDR2 YFSETQ. The CDR3 is 15 residues long. The CDR3: CASSARQGAVGEQYF. As DNA, the CDR3 is TGCGCCAGCAGCGCCCGACAGGGAGCGGTGGGTGAGCAGTACTTC.

This rearrangement joins TRBV4-1 to TRBJ2-1; 7 bases are shared with TRBD1. Trimming at V came to 8 bases and at J to 7 bases, leaving 11 bases not matched to a gene. This CDR3 spans 14 amino acids. Germline CDR1 is MGHRA and CDR2 is YSYEKL. The CDR3 loop reads CASALGTAFNEQFF. CDR3 DNA: TGCGCCAGCGCTTTGGGGACAGCCTTTAATGAGCAGTTCTTC.

The J gene is TRBJ1-5, the V gene TRBV13; 11 bases agree with TRBD1. CDR1 and CDR2 (germline): PRHDT, FYEKMQ (reference sequence). Losses at the gene ends were 5 bases for V and 5 bases for J; bases not matched to a gene: 8. CDR3 length: 16 amino acids. CDR3 DNA sequence: TGTGCCAGCAGCCCGCGGGGGGACAGGGGGGATCAGCCCCAGCATTTT. Its protein product is CASSPRGDRGDQPQHF.

The table lists this clone with a few counts. The same CDR3 is also encoded by other DNA sequences in this sample. The rearrangement uses TRBV5-1 and TRBJ1-1, with D possibly TRBD1 on 5 matching bases. CDR1 SGHRS and CDR2 YFSETQ come from the germline V gene. Trimming removed 2 bases from V and 1 base from J, with 6 bases in between. The CDR3 is 13 residues long. The CDR3 DNA reads TGCGCCAGCAGCTTCCAGGGGAACACTGAAGCTTTCTTT. Translation gives CASSFQGNTEAFF.

The chain is built from TRBV7-9 and TRBJ1-1; D remains unclear. The CDR3 covers 12 residues. V shed 2 bases and J shed 10 bases, with 11 bases lying between them. Germline loops: CDR1 SEHNR, CDR2 FQNEAQ (reference sequence). CDR3: CASSLSEAVAFF. The CDR3 region has the DNA TGTGCCAGCAGCTTATCCGAGGCTGTAGCTTTCTTT.

The chain carries TRBV6-5 and TRBJ2-5; tentative D call: TRBD2 (5 bases). Trimming stripped 0 bases from V and 4 bases from J, with 12 bases between. The CDR3 sequence is 15 residues long. Germline V CDR1 and CDR2: MNHEY, SVGAGI. The DNA for the CDR3 is TGTGCCAGCAGTTACTCCTGGAGGTTTACAGAGACCCAGTACTTC. This codes for CASSYSWRFTETQYF.

The chain joins TRBV14 to TRBJ2-5; 10 nucleotides agree with TRBD2. CDR3 length: 17 residues. CDR1 SGHDN and CDR2 FVKESK come from the germline V gene. With 0 bases clipped from V and 5 bases from J, the junction kept 9 bases outside the gene matches. The CDR3 DNA follows: TGTGCCAGCAGCCAAGACTTCGGGCTAGCGGGGGTGGAGACCCAGTACTTC. The encoded protein is CASSQDFGLAGVETQYF. The whole variable domain, filled in from reference TRBV14 and TRBJ2-5, reads EAGVTQFPSHSVIEKGQTVTLRCDPISGHDNLYWYRRVMGKEIKFLLHFVKESKQDESGMPNNRFLAERTGGTYSTLKVQPAELEDSGVYFCASSQDFGLAGVETQYFGPGTRLLVL.

This sequence joins TRBV14 and TRBJ2-5; TRBD2 matches at 10 bases. V was clipped by 10 bases and J by 8 bases; unmatched bases: 10. The germline gives CDR1 SGHDN, CDR2 FVKESK. The CDR3 sequence is 13 residues long. The CDR3 loop is CATRTSGGLTQYF. The CDR3 nucleotides are TGTGCCACCCGGACTAGCGGCGGCCTTACCCAGTACTTC.

This sequence joins TRBV27 and TRBJ2-3; TRBD2 is a possible D gene (5 bases). Germline values: CDR1 MNHEY, CDR2 SMNVEV (reference sequence). This CDR3 is built from 13 residues. The germline V and J ends were trimmed by 8 bases and 1 base, with 10 bases remaining between them. In nucleotides, the CDR3 is TGTGCCAGCGAGGGTGAAGGCACAGATACGCAGTATTTT. Translating gives CASEGEGTDTQYF.

The V call is TRBV30, the J call TRBJ2-7; 7 nucleotides align to TRBD1. Germline lookup yields CDR1 GTSNPN and CDR2 SVGIG (reference sequence). Germline trimming cut 2 bases from V and 2 bases from J; bases unmatched to any gene: 6. This CDR3 is built from 14 residues. The CDR3 region is CAWSFWQGAYEQYF. The CDR3 DNA sequence: TGTGCCTGGAGTTTTTGGCAGGGGGCCTACGAGCAGTACTTC.

The chain combines TRBV6-5 with TRBJ2-3; D is unresolved. CDR3 size: 13 residues. Germline V gene sequence: CDR1 MNHEY, CDR2 SVGAGI. V dropped 7 bases and J dropped 1 base, with 9 bases sitting between them. CDR3 DNA: TGTGCCAGCAACCGGGTTCGCACAGATACGCAGTATTTT. Protein sequence: CASNRVRTDTQYF.

The chain has TRBV5-1 and TRBJ1-1, with D possibly being TRBD1 (6 bases). Per the germline V gene, CDR1 is SGHRS and CDR2 is YFSETQ. This CDR3 comprises 16 residues. Trimming took off 4 bases at V and 0 bases at J, with 16 bases between the two ends. The CDR3 DNA sequence: TGCGCCAGCAGCCCCCTGGCGGGGGCCCTGAACACTGAAGCTTTCTTT. Protein product: CASSPLAGALNTEAFF.

The chain recombines TRBV9 with TRBJ2-3, with 10 bases lining up with TRBD2. J was trimmed by 5 bases and V by 4 bases; bases with no gene match: 10. The germline V gene has CDR1 SGDLS and CDR2 YYNGEE. The CDR3 consists of 16 residues. CDR3 loop: CASSRSSGGFLDTQYF. For the CDR3, the DNA is TGTGCCAGCAGCAGATCTAGCGGGGGATTTTTAGATACGCAGTATTTT. Together with reference TRBV9 and TRBJ2-3, the CDR3 gives the full variable domain: DSGVTQTPKHLITATGQRVTLRCSPRSGDLSVYWYQQSLDQGLQFLIQYYNGEERAKGNILERFSAQQFPDLHSELNLSSLELGDSALYFCASSRSSGGFLDTQYFGPGTRLTVL.

Comment on this clone: The same CDR3 is also encoded by other DNA sequences in this sample. The chain combines TRBV5-1 with TRBJ2-3, with 9 bases that match TRBD2. Germline V lookup: CDR1 SGHRS, CDR2 YFSETQ. The J segment lost 3 bases and the V segment lost 1 base, leaving 3 bases of the junction unmatched. The CDR3 has 15 amino acids. CDR3 in DNA: TGCGCCAGCAGCTTGTCCAGCGGGGGGACAGATACGCAGTATTTT. Translating it yields CASSLSSGGTDTQYF.